The rows below give T cell receptor beta chains drawn from one sample of a study of T-cell reconstitution after alpha-beta-depleted transplantation in children. TCRdb analysed the PCR reads with MiXCR anew, one entry per CDR3 protein. The table lists hundreds of thousands of distinct CDR3 sequences, around a sixth of them singletons. Specimen: PBMCs from the stem cell graft donor, collected from the stem cell graft. These receptors were collected from a human donor who donated a stem cell graft to a child with acute myeloid leukemia. CDR3s include the opening cysteine and the closing phenylalanine or tryptophan. A D gene is named only where the DNA matches it firmly. Where a row states a size, it is once, few, many or the class of an expanded clone; other rows omit it.

clone_size | j_call | v_call | d_call | cdr3_nt | cdr3_aa
few | TRBJ1-5 | TRBV4-1 | NA | TGCGCCAGCAGCCAAGAGGGTGTTGCTCAGCCCCAGCATTTT | CASSQEGVAQPQHF
NA | TRBJ2-3 | TRBV24-1 | TRBD1 | TGTGCCACCAGTGACCGGGACAGGCTTTCTAGCACAGATACGCAGTATTTT | CATSDRDRLSSTDTQYF
NA | TRBJ2-1 | TRBV12-3/TRBV12-4 | TRBD2 | TGTGCCAGCCGCCCCAGGACTAGCGGATCCTACAATGAGCAGTTCTTC | CASRPRTSGSYNEQFF
few | TRBJ2-7 | TRBV30 | NA | TGTGCCTGGGGTAGTACCTACGAGCAGTACTTC | CAWGSTYEQYF
NA | TRBJ1-2 | TRBV7-9 | NA | TGTGCCAGCAGCTTCTCCGGGTGGGGCTACACCTTC | CASSFSGWGYTF
many | TRBJ1-6 | TRBV20-1 | TRBD1 | TGCAGTGCTAGAAGACAGGGGGCGGGCTCCTATAATTCACCCCTCCACTTT | CSARRQGAGSYNSPLHF
many | TRBJ2-5 | TRBV7-3 | NA | TGTGCCAGCAGCCCTCATAAGGCAGGGGCGTGGGAGACCCAGTACTTC | CASSPHKAGAWETQYF
few | TRBJ2-5 | TRBV12-3/TRBV12-4 | TRBD2 | TGTGCCAGCAGTTTAGCGCTGGAGCGGGGATTCCAAGAGACCCAGTACTTC | CASSLALERGFQETQYF
few | TRBJ2-1 | TRBV20-1 | TRBD2 | TGCAGTGCTCCCGGGCGGGCGGGGGGTACCTACAATGAGCAGTTCTTC | CSAPGRAGGTYNEQFF
few | TRBJ1-6 | TRBV7-9 | TRBD1 | TGTGCCAGCAGCTTAGTACAGGGGGGTGTTGGTAATTCACCCCTCCACTTT | CASSLVQGGVGNSPLHF
many | TRBJ2-2 | TRBV20-1 | TRBD1 | TGCAGTGCTACGGACAGGGCGGGACACGGGGAGCTGTTTTTT | CSATDRAGHGELFF
few | TRBJ2-7 | TRBV5-1 | NA | TGCGCCAGCAGCTTGGCGGGGGTGAGGGGTTACGAGCAGTACTTC | CASSLAGVRGYEQYF
few | TRBJ2-3 | TRBV27 | NA | TGTGCCAGCACCCTGGGGCGTTTTAGCACAGATACGCAGTATTTT | CASTLGRFSTDTQYF
many | TRBJ1-1 | TRBV20-1 | NA | TGCAGTGCTCCTAGGGGTCTCGACACTGAAGCTTTCTTT | CSAPRGLDTEAFF
many | TRBJ2-1 | TRBV29-1 | NA | TGCAGTGGCCTCCTCGGGGGTGAGCAGTTCTTC | CSGLLGGEQFF
many | TRBJ2-1 | TRBV20-1 | NA | TGCAGTGCTAGGAGGGGGGGGGCAAACAATGAGCAGTTCTTC | CSARRGGANNEQFF
NA | TRBJ2-7 | TRBV7-2 | NA | TGTGCCAGCAGCGCGGACAGACATTACGAGCAGTACTTC | CASSADRHYEQYF
few | TRBJ2-7 | TRBV5-1 | NA | TGCGCCAGCAGCTTGGTCCCAGCGCTCGAGCAGTACTTC | CASSLVPALEQYF
NA | TRBJ2-2 | TRBV27 | TRBD2 | TGTGCCAGCAGCAAATCGCGGGGGACTAGCCCCAGCACCGGGGAGCTGTTTTTT | CASSKSRGTSPSTGELFF
many | TRBJ1-2 | TRBV7-2 | NA | TGTGCCAGCAGCTTAAGGGACACCACTAACTATGGCTACACCTTC | CASSLRDTTNYGYTF
few | TRBJ2-5 | TRBV28 | NA | TGTGCCAGCAGTTTTAAGGTGGGGGAGACCCAGTACTTC | CASSFKVGETQYF
few | TRBJ2-7 | TRBV29-1 | NA | TGCAGCGTTGAAGATACCGTAGGAGATTCCTCCTACGAGCAGTACTTC | CSVEDTVGDSSYEQYF
many | TRBJ1-2 | TRBV7-2 | TRBD1 | TGTGCCAGCAGTTCACAGGGGACAGGGGGGATCAACTATGGCTACACCTTC | CASSSQGTGGINYGYTF
many | TRBJ1-6 | TRBV7-8 | NA | TGTGCCAGCAGCTTTAACCCCTATAATTCACCCCTCCACTTT | CASSFNPYNSPLHF
many | TRBJ2-5 | TRBV20-1 | NA | TGCAGTGCTCCCCGACAGGACCAAGAGACCCAGTACTTC | CSAPRQDQETQYF
few | TRBJ2-5 | TRBV4-1 | NA | TGCGCCAGCAGCCTTCTTAGGACAGCTGAGACCCAGTACTTC | CASSLLRTAETQYF
few | TRBJ2-2 | TRBV15 | TRBD1 | TGTGCCACCAGCAGAGAACGACAGGGGCTCAGGGAGCTGTTTTTT | CATSRERQGLRELFF
many | TRBJ1-5 | TRBV12-3/TRBV12-4 | TRBD1 | TGTGCCAGCCGTACAGGGGACGGCAATCAGCCCCAGCATTTT | CASRTGDGNQPQHF
many | TRBJ1-2 | TRBV7-2 | NA | TGTGCCAGCAGCTCCCAGCCCCGCTTCTATGGCTACACCTTC | CASSSQPRFYGYTF
many | TRBJ2-1 | TRBV5-1 | NA | TGCGCCAGCAGCTTGGCCGGGAGAGACAATGAGCAGTTCTTC | CASSLAGRDNEQFF
many | TRBJ1-1 | TRBV20-1 | NA | TGCAGTGCTAGAGAATTTCCGGGGGGGAGGAACACTGAAGCTTTCTTT | CSAREFPGGRNTEAFF
many | TRBJ1-5 | TRBV20-1 | NA | TGCAGTGCTAGATCTGGGACTGCACATCAGCCCCAGCATTTT | CSARSGTAHQPQHF
many | TRBJ2-1 | TRBV20-1 | TRBD1 | TGCAGTGTCACAAAGGGACAGGTCGATGAGCAGTTCTTC | CSVTKGQVDEQFF
many | TRBJ2-1 | TRBV13 | NA | TGTGCCAGCAGCCGTCCTTCGAGGGGCGGGGAGTACAATGAGCAGTTCTTC | CASSRPSRGGEYNEQFF
NA | TRBJ1-5 | TRBV9 | TRBD1 | TGTGCCAGCAGCGCCGGGACAGGAGGAGAGTTGGGTCAGCCCCAGCATTTT | CASSAGTGGELGQPQHF
many | TRBJ1-5 | TRBV29-1 | TRBD1 | TGCAGCGTTCGACAGGGGGATCAGCCCCAGCATTTT | CSVRQGDQPQHF